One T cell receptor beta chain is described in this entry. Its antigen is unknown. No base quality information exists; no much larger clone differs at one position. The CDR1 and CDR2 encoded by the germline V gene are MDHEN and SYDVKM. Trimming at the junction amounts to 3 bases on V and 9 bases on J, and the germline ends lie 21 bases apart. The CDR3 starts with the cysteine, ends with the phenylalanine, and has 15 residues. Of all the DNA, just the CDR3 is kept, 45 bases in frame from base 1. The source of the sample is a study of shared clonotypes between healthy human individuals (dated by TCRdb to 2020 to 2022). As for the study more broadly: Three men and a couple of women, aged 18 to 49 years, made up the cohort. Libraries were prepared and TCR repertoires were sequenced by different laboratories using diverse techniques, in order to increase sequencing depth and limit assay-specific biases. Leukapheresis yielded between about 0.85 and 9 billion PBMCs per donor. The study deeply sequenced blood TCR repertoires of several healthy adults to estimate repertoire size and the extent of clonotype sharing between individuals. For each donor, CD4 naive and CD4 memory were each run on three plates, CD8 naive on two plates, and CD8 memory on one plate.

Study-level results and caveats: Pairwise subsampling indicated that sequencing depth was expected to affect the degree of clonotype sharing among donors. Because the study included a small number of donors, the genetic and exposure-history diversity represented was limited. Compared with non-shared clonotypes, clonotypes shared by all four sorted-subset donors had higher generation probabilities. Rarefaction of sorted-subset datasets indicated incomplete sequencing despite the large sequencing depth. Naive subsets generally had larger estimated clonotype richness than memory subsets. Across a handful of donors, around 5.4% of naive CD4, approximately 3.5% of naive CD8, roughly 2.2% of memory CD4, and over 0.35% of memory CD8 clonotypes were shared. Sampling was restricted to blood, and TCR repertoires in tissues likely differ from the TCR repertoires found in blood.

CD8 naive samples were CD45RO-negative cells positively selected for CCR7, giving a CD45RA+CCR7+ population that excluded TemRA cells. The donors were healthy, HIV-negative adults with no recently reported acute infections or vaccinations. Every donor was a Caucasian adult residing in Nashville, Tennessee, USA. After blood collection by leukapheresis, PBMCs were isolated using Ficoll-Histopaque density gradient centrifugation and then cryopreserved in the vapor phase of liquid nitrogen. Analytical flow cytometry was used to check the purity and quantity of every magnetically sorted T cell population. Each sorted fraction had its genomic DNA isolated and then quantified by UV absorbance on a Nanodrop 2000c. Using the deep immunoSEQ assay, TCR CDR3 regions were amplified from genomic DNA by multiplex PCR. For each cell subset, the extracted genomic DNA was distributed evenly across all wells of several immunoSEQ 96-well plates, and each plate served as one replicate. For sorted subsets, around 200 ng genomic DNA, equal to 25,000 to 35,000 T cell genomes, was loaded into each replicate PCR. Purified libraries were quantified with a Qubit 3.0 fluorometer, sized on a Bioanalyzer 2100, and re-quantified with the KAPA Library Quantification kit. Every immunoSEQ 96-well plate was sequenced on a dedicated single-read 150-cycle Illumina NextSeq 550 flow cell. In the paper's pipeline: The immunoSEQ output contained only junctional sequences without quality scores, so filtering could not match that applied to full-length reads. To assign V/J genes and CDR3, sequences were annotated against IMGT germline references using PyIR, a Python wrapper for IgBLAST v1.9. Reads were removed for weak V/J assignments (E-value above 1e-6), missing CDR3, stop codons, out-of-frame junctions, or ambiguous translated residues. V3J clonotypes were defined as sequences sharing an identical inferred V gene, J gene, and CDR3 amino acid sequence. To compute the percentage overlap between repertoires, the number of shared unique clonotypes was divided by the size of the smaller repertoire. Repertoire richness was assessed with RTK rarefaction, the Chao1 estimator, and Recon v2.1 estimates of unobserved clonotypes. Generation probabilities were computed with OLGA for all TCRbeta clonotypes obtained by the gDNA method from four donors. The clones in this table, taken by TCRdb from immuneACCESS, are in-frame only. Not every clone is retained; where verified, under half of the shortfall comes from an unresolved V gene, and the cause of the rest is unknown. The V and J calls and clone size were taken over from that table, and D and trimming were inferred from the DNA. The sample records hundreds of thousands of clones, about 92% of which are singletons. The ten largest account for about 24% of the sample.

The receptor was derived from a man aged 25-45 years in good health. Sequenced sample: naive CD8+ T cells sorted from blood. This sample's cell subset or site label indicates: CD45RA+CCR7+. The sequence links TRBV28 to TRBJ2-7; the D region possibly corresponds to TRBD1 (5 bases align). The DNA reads TGTGCCAGCAGTTTCCAGACGACAGTACCCCTCGGGCAGTACTTC. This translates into CASSFQTTVPLGQYF.